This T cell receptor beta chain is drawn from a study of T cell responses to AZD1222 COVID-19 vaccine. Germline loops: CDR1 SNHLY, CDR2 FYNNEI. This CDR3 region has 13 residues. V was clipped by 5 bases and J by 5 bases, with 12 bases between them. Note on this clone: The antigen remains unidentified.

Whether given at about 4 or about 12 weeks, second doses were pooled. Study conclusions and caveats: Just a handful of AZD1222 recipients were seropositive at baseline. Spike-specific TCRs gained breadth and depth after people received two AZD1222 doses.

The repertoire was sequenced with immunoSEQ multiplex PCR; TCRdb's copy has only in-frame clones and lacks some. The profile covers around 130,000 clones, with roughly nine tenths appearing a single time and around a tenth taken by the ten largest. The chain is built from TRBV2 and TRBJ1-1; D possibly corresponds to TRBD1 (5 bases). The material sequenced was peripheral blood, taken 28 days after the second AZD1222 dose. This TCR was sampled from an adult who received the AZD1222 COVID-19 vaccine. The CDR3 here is CASSPREGTEAFF. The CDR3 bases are TGTGCCAGCAGTCCCAGGGAGGGGACTGAAGCTTTCTTT.